Listed below are T cell receptor beta chains from one sample, sequenced in a study of neoadjuvant nivolumab and ipilimumab in lung cancer. The repertoire was sequenced with immunoSEQ multiplex PCR; TCRdb's copy has only in-frame clones and lacks some. The data hold roughly 9,000 clones, with 77% observed a single time. The material was tumor tissue, obtained after neoadjuvant nivolumab, alone or with ipilimumab, at or shortly before surgery. The receptors were sampled from an adult with non-small cell lung cancer. Both conserved end residues are part of each CDR3. D genes are given only for firm matches. Size is omitted from some rows. Given values are once, few, many or a class for expanded clones.

j_gene | v_gene | d_gene | abundance | CDR3aa | CDR3nt
TRBJ2-7 | TRBV7-3 | . | . | CASSLTPTSYEQYF | TGTGCCAGCAGCTTAACTCCGACAAGCTACGAGCAGTACTTC
TRBJ2-7 | TRBV11-2 | TRBD1 | . | CASSFLTGGEYYEQYF | TGTGCCAGCAGCTTCCTAACAGGGGGCGAGTATTACGAGCAGTACTTC
TRBJ2-5 | TRBV29-1 | TRBD1 | few | CSVEDPWDRQETQYF | TGCAGCGTTGAAGACCCTTGGGACAGACAAGAGACCCAGTACTTC
TRBJ2-2 | TRBV18 | . | . | CASYNGRVRASGELFF | TGTGCCAGCTACAACGGACGGGTCAGAGCCTCCGGGGAGCTGTTTTTT
TRBJ2-3 | TRBV18 | . | . | CASSQEVAYSTDTQYF | TGTGCCAGCTCTCAGGAGGTAGCGTATTCCACAGATACGCAGTATTTT
TRBJ2-1 | TRBV6-5 | . | . | CASRAAGYNEQFF | TGTGCCAGCAGGGCGGCGGGATACAATGAGCAGTTCTTC
TRBJ2-3 | TRBV5-6 | . | . | CASSLALDGYTDTQYF | TGTGCCAGCAGCTTGGCCTTGGACGGATACACAGATACGCAGTATTTT
TRBJ2-5 | TRBV6-1 | . | . | CASSDWGGLGQETQYF | TGTGCCAGCAGTGATTGGGGGGGCTTGGGCCAAGAGACCCAGTACTTC
TRBJ2-7 | TRBV14 | . | . | CASSQDSTRQLYEQYF | TGTGCCAGCAGCCAAGATTCAACGCGGCAGCTTTACGAGCAGTACTTC
TRBJ2-5 | TRBV5-1 | . | . | CASMFLGEETQYF | TGCGCCAGCATGTTCCTAGGGGAAGAGACCCAGTACTTC
TRBJ1-2 | TRBV29-1 | . | . | CSVQESGPTYGYTF | TGCAGCGTCCAAGAGTCGGGACCCACTTATGGCTACACCTTC
TRBJ2-5 | TRBV4-3 | TRBD2 | . | CASSQDLVAGGPRGGQYF | TGCGCCAGCAGCCAAGATCTGGTAGCGGGAGGCCCCCGGGGAGGCCAGTACTTC
TRBJ2-3 | TRBV6-5 | . | . | CASSPPTGTDTQYF | TGTGCCAGCAGTCCCCCGACAGGCACAGATACGCAGTATTTT
TRBJ1-2 | TRBV19 | . | . | CASSIEQGRPYGYTF | TGTGCCAGTAGTATAGAACAGGGCAGGCCCTATGGCTACACCTTC
TRBJ2-5 | TRBV7-2 | . | once | CASSTLGETQYF | TGTGCCAGCAGCACGCTGGGGGAGACCCAGTACTTC
TRBJ2-1 | TRBV19 | . | . | CASSIASKPNEQFF | TGTGCCAGTAGTATTGCCAGCAAACCCAATGAGCAGTTCTTC
TRBJ2-7 | TRBV2 | TRBD2 | once | CASRPSRDYWSYEQYF | TGTGCCAGCAGACCTAGTAGGGACTACTGGTCCTACGAGCAGTACTTC
TRBJ2-1 | TRBV15 | . | . | CATSRDPGDEQFF | TGTGCCACCAGCAGAGATCCCGGCGATGAGCAGTTCTTC
TRBJ1-2 | TRBV7-9 | . | . | CASSLDLRGAITF | TGTGCCAGCAGCTTAGACCTGCGGGGGGCGATCACCTTC
TRBJ1-5 | TRBV30 | . | . | CAWSEGVSHNQPQHF | TGTGCCTGGAGTGAAGGCGTGTCTCACAATCAGCCCCAGCATTTT
TRBJ2-3 | TRBV10-3 | . | . | CAISLQGGTDTQYF | TGTGCCATCAGTTTACAGGGAGGGACAGATACGCAGTATTTT
TRBJ2-7 | TRBV20-1 | . | . | CSARAYEQYF | TGCAGTGCTAGAGCGTACGAGCAGTACTTC
TRBJ2-7 | TRBV11-1 | TRBD2 | few | CASSLSGLAPYEQYF | TGTGCCAGCAGCTTATCGGGACTAGCGCCCTACGAGCAGTACTTC
TRBJ2-7 | TRBV9 | . | . | CASSASIDSRGEQYF | TGTGCCAGCAGCGCCTCAATAGACTCTCGGGGGGAGCAGTACTTC
TRBJ2-1 | TRBV11-3 | TRBD2 | . | CASSIAGHNEQFF | TGTGCCAGCAGTATAGCGGGCCACAATGAGCAGTTCTTC
TRBJ1-1 | TRBV9 | . | . | CASSVGGFMNTEAFF | TGTGCCAGCAGCGTAGGCGGGTTTATGAACACTGAAGCTTTCTTT
TRBJ1-2 | TRBV30 | . | . | CAWSPSLGTAGYF | TGTGCCTGGAGTCCCTCTCTCGGGACGGCGGGATACTTC
TRBJ2-7 | TRBV15 | TRBD1 | . | CATSRDQDRAIYEQYF | TGTGCCACCAGCAGAGATCAAGACAGGGCGATCTACGAGCAGTACTTC
TRBJ2-7 | TRBV5-1 | TRBD2 | . | CASSGRLPLAGGGEQYF | TGCGCCAGCAGTGGCAGGTTACCCTTAGCGGGCGGTGGCGAGCAGTACTTC
TRBJ1-2 | TRBV19 | TRBD1 | . | CASSIPHRGGSNYGYTF | TGTGCCAGTAGTATTCCCCACAGGGGGGGTTCTAACTATGGCTACACCTTC
TRBJ2-5 | TRBV29-1 | TRBD2 | . | CSVRLLAGVDETQYF | TGCAGCGTTCGCCTCCTAGCGGGAGTGGACGAGACCCAGTACTTC
TRBJ2-3 | TRBV9 | TRBD2 | . | CASSTGTSSPDF | TGTGCCAGCAGCACGGGGACTAGCTCACCGGATTTT